This T cell receptor beta chain was sequenced during a study of human T cells and chemical hapten exposure. Study summary: All through the roughly 26-week study, the scalp of each patient received diphenylcyclopropenone doses weekly.

This clonotype has a count of ten or more. Indicated time point: pre-sensitization, week 0. Treatment meaning: therapeutic diphenylcyclopropenone sensitization with weekly scalp DPC. Total RNA was isolated from unfractionated whole blood. The CDR3 sequence is 17 residues long. CDR1 and CDR2 (germline): SQVTM, ANQGSEA. V was clipped by 0 bases and J by 1 base, with 17 bases between them. In the library, unique molecular identifiers were attached to individual cDNA molecules. Original analysis: Per sample, the median was roughly 96,000 TCRs, with values from about 24,000 to 680,000. TCRdb itself ran the RACE reads through MiXCR, one entry per CDR3 protein. The V and J calls follow TCRdb's processing rather than the paper's. Here the sample spans more than 300,000 distinct CDR3 sequences, over 5% being singletons.

This material consisted of whole blood, taken in connection with sensitization to the hapten diphenylcyclopropenone (DPC). The V gene is TRBV29-1, the J gene TRBJ2-3; D may be TRBD1 (5 bases). This sequence originates from a woman younger than 30 with alopecia areata. Some clones in this sample may be carry-over from other donors' samples. CDR3 loop: CSVEDPLLTARTDTQYF. CDR3 DNA: TGCAGCGTTGAAGATCCCCTTCTGACAGCCCGCACAGATACGCAGTATTTT.